This passage covers 16 T cell receptor beta chains from one sample sequenced in a study of cytomegalovirus exposure and HLA in healthy donors. PCR was performed using 60 Vbeta and 13 Jbeta primers. Profiling relied on immunoSEQ multiplex PCR, and the TCRdb table lists in-frame clones only, not all of them. The data show about 140,000 clones, around three quarters seen once. The sequencing input was PBMCs. These receptors came from a man aged 40-55 years in good health and CMV-seronegative.

As for this clone: A read error may account for a junction end that differs from germline. The chain combines TRBV18 with TRBJ1-5; TRBD1 matches at 7 bases. This CDR3 is 16 amino acids long. Per the germline V gene, CDR1 is KGHSH and CDR2 is LQKENI. The CDR3 loop reads CASSPGAGGYNQPQNF. In DNA, the CDR3 is TGTGCCAGCTCACCCGGAGCAGGGGGGTACAATCAGCCCCAGAATTTT.

CDR3 bases: TGCGCCAGCAGTATTTCCAGGGTGAAATTCAATGAGCAGTTCTTC. It translates to CASSISRVKFNEQFF. The chain employs TRBV10-1 and TRBJ2-1; maybe TRBD1 (5 bases). The CDR3 is made up of 15 amino acids. Germline lookup yields CDR1 WNHNN and CDR2 SYGVQD (reference sequence). V shed 5 bases and J shed 6 bases, with 17 bases lying between them.

The chain couples TRBV2 to TRBJ1-4; 8 nucleotides match TRBD1. CDR3 size: 14 residues. V lost 6 bases, J lost 6 bases, and 6 bases stayed unmatched. Per germline, CDR1 SNHLY and CDR2 FYNNEI. This chain's CDR3 is CASRRQGSDEKLFF. CDR3 coding DNA: TGTGCCAGCAGGCGACAGGGGAGTGATGAAAAACTGTTTTTT.

The V gene is TRBV5-1, the J gene TRBJ2-1, with 7 bases identical to TRBD1. The CDR3 has 17 amino acids. Germline-derived CDR1 and CDR2 are SGHRS and YFSETQ. With V trimmed by 3 bases and J by 0 bases, 9 bases remained unmatched. For the CDR3, the DNA is TGCGCCAGCAGCTCCAAGCCGGGACAGAGCTCCTACAATGAGCAGTTCTTC. Translating gives CASSSKPGQSSYNEQFF. The full variable domain, rest sourced from reference TRBV5-1 and TRBJ2-1, is KAGVTQTPRYLIKTRGQQVTLSCSPISGHRSVSWYQQTPGQGLQFLFEYFSETQRNKGNFPGRFSGRQFSNSRSEMNVSTLELGDSALYLCASSSKPGQSSYNEQFFGPGTRLTVL.

J is TRBJ2-5 and V is TRBV11-2, with D uncertain. V lost 5 bases and J lost 2, with 3 bases in between. The CDR3 covers 11 residues. Germline lookup yields CDR1 SGHAT and CDR2 FQNNGV. The CDR3: CASSLQETQYF. CDR3 nucleotides: TGTGCCAGCAGCCTTCAAGAGACCCAGTACTTC. The full variable domain, rest sourced from reference TRBV11-2 and TRBJ2-5, is EAGVAQSPRYKIIEKRQSVAFWCNPISGHATLYWYQQILGQGPKLLIQFQNNGVVDDSQLPKDRFSAERLKGVDSTLKIQPAKLEDSAVYLCASSLQETQYFGPGTRLLVL.

This chain uses TRBV7-8 with TRBJ2-7, with TRBD1 identical over 7 bases. The CDR3 runs to 15 residues. Germline CDR1 and CDR2: SGHVS and FQNEAQ. The V and J ends lost 2 bases and 3 bases, in that order; junction bases with no gene match: 7. The CDR3: CASSLIRTGDYEQYF. In nucleotides, the CDR3 is TGTGCCAGCAGCTTAATCAGGACAGGAGACTACGAGCAGTACTTC. Drawing the rest from reference TRBV7-8 and TRBJ2-7, the complete variable domain is GAGVSQSPRYKVAKRGQDVALRCDPISGHVSLFWYQQALGQGPEFLTYFQNEAQLDKSGLPSDRFFAERPEGSVSTLKIQRTQQEDSAVYLCASSLIRTGDYEQYFGPGTRLTVT.

This CDR3 is CASSLPVLAGGRTGELFF. The CDR3 nucleotides read TGTGCCAGCAGCCTACCCGTGCTAGCGGGGGGGCGCACCGGGGAGCTGTTTTTT. The V call is TRBV7-9, the J call TRBJ2-2, with 12 positions matching TRBD2. V dropped 5 bases and J dropped 4; count of bases not matched to a gene: 11. The germline V gene encodes CDR1 SEHNR and CDR2 FQNEAQ (reference sequence). This CDR3 region has 18 residues.

The rearrangement uses TRBV9 and TRBJ2-2, with 8 bases that match TRBD1. CDR1 and CDR2 from the germline V gene are SGDLS and YYNGEE. This CDR3 has 16 amino acids. J lost 4 bases, V lost 4 bases, and 9 bases had no gene match. CDR3: CASSSRTGGLTGELFF. The CDR3 DNA reads as TGTGCCAGCAGCTCCAGAACAGGGGGGCTCACCGGGGAGCTGTTTTTT.

The CDR3 coding sequence is TGTGCCAGCAGCTTAGCGAATGACAGGGCGAACACTGAAGCTTTCTTT. Translated, it gives CASSLANDRANTEAFF. This sequence joins TRBV7-9 and TRBJ1-1; the match to TRBD1 covers 7 bases. The germline gives CDR1 SEHNR, CDR2 FQNEAQ (reference sequence). J lost 1 base, V lost 0 bases, and 5 bases had no gene match. This CDR3 region has 16 residues. The full variable domain, its missing parts supplied by reference TRBV7-9 and TRBJ1-1, is DTGVSQNPRHKITKRGQNVTFRCDPISEHNRLYWYRQTLGQGPEFLTYFQNEAQLEKSRLLSDRFSAERPKGSFSTLEIQRTEQGDSAMYLCASSLANDRANTEAFFGQGTRLTVV.

The chain carries TRBV10-3 and TRBJ2-7, with D tentatively TRBD1 (6 bases). The CDR3 runs 15 residues. Trimming removed 0 bases at V and 2 bases at J, with 11 bases between. Germline V gives CDR1 ENHRY, CDR2 SYGVKD. CDR3 sequence (DNA): TGTGCCATCAGTGAGTCTGGGGGCATCACCTACGAGCAGTACTTC. This encodes CAISESGGITYEQYF.

CDR3 sequence: CARIPGQDTDTQYF. DNA of the CDR3: TGCGCCAGGATACCGGGACAGGACACAGATACGCAGTATTTT. The chain uses TRBV23-1 and TRBJ2-3, with TRBD1 identical over 8 bases. Being an ORF, TRBV23-1 has a function that is uncertain. The CDR3 consists of 14 residues. J was trimmed by 2 bases and V by 9 bases; bases with no gene match: 7.

The chain is built from TRBV4-3 and TRBJ2-4, with 8 bases matching TRBD1. Germline V gene sequence: CDR1 LGHNA, CDR2 YSLEER. The CDR3 loop spans 16 amino acids. J gave up 6 bases and V 0 bases, and 7 bases lay outside the gene matches. CDR3 sequence reads: CASSQDIGTGGNIQYF. The CDR3 DNA sequence: TGCGCCAGCAGCCAAGATATAGGTACAGGGGGAAACATTCAGTACTTC.

The V call is TRBV29-1, the J call TRBJ2-3; tentatively, D is TRBD2 (7 bases). Germline V gene data show CDR1 as SQVTM and CDR2 as ANQGSEA. V shed 5 bases and J shed 0 bases, with 15 bases lying between them. The CDR3 extends over 15 amino acids. The CDR3 sequence is CSVQEGGGSTDTQYF. The CDR3 nucleotides are TGCAGCGTTCAGGAGGGGGGGGGTAGCACAGATACGCAGTATTTT.

The genes are TRBV25-1 and TRBJ1-1, with D possibly TRBD1 on 6 matching bases. The CDR3 contains 13 residues. Between the trimmed V and J ends, which lost 6 bases and 2 bases, there was a span of 10 bases. Looked up from germline, CDR1 is MGHDK and CDR2 is SYGVNS. In DNA form, the CDR3 reads TGTGCCAGCAGGAGGACAGATAACACTGAAGCTTTCTTT. This translates into CASRRTDNTEAFF.

The chain links TRBV9 to TRBJ2-7; 9 nucleotides line up with TRBD1. Unmatched junction bases numbered 3, after V lost 3 bases and J lost 2 bases. This CDR3 spans 14 amino acids. Germline V gives CDR1 SGDLS, CDR2 YYNGEE. The CDR3 spells CASSGQGGPYEQYF. Written as DNA, the CDR3 is TGTGCCAGCAGCGGACAGGGGGGCCCCTACGAGCAGTACTTC.

The rearrangement uses TRBV2 and TRBJ2-5, with D possibly matching TRBD2 (5 bases). The ends were cut back, 6 bases at V and 11 bases at J, with 13 bases in the middle. CDR1 is SNHLY, CDR2 FYNNEI, per germline. The CDR3 consists of 11 residues. CDR3 bases: TGTGCCAGCAGCCAATTCGGGGAGCAGTACTTC. Its translation is CASSQFGEQYF.